This T cell receptor beta chain was captured in a study of T cells in Graves' hyperthyroidism and ophthalmopathy. Germline V CDR1 and CDR2: SQVTM, ANQGSEA. The CDR3 is 13 amino acids. Trimming took 6 bases from V and 5 from J, leaving 14 bases between them. Duration under 3 months, a NOSPECS grade of at least 4, and a Clinical Activity Score of at least 3 characterized the ophthalmopathy patients. TCR beta CDR3 regions were amplified from RNA transcripts. Initially, a first-round RT-PCR of the TCR CDR3 employed the HTBI primer set. Each CDR3 protein gets one entry after TCRdb re-called the multiplex PCR reads with MiXCR. The table has 490,000 or so distinct CDR3 sequences, nearly 20% seen once.

The genes are TRBV29-1 and TRBJ2-1; possible D gene TRBD1, 6 bases. The sample taken for sequencing was blood. The sequence was collected from a man aged 40-49 years with Graves' ophthalmopathy. The CDR3 sequence is CSVTGINDNEQFF. The CDR3 DNA follows: TGCAGCGTCACAGGGATAAACGACAATGAGCAGTTCTTC.